The 31 T cell receptor beta chains below all came from one sample that was sequenced in a study of cytomegalovirus exposure and HLA in healthy donors. PCR used 60 Vbeta primers and 13 Jbeta primers. Sequencing was performed with immunoSEQ multiplex PCR; in TCRdb, only in-frame clones are kept and a portion is missing. The profile shows under 250,000 clones, about 85% of them singletons. Sequenced input: PBMCs. These receptors were obtained from a woman in her fifties or sixties in good health and CMV-seropositive.

The rearrangement joins TRBV28 to TRBJ1-5; D possibly corresponds to TRBD1 (5 bases). CDR1 is MDHEN and CDR2 is SYDVKM in the germline V gene. The CDR3 has 15 amino acids. V shed 3 bases and J shed 4 bases, with 13 bases lying between them. CDR3 bases: TGTGCCAGCAGTTTTGGGGCAGGATTTAATCAGCCCCAGCATTTT. It yields the protein CASSFGAGFNQPQHF.

The rearrangement links TRBV4-1 to TRBJ2-7; D might be TRBD2 (5 bases). Between the trimmed V and J ends, which lost 0 bases and 3 bases, there was a span of 12 bases. Per the germline V gene, CDR1 is MGHRA and CDR2 is YSYEKL. The CDR3 is 15 residues long. The CDR3 sequence is CASSQDGGLRYEQYF. Written as DNA, the CDR3 is TGCGCCAGCAGCCAAGACGGCGGGTTGCGCTACGAGCAGTACTTC.

This clone occurred a few times. As DNA, the CDR3 is TGTGCCAGCAGTTTTCAGGGGGGCACTGAAGCTTTCTTT. This sequence encodes CASSFQGGTEAFF. The V and J genes are TRBV6-1 and TRBJ1-1, with 7 bases fitting TRBD1. Per germline, CDR1 MNHNS and CDR2 SASEGT. CDR3 size: 13 residues. Unmatched junction bases numbered 4, after V lost 5 bases and J lost 4 bases.

This rearrangement joins TRBV5-6 to TRBJ1-4; unclear D gene. The CDR3 has 15 residues. V was clipped by 0 bases and J by 4 bases, with 10 bases between them. Germline-derived CDR1 and CDR2 are SGHDT and YYEEEE. This chain's CDR3 is CASSLVTEGNEKLFF. CDR3 in DNA: TGTGCCAGCAGCTTGGTCACGGAGGGTAATGAAAAACTGTTTTTT.

This clone has a handful of counts. The V call is TRBV6-5, the J call TRBJ1-2; D is possibly TRBD1 (6 bases). CDR3 length: 14 residues. V shed 8 bases and J shed 4 bases, with 17 bases lying between them. CDR1 and CDR2 from the germline V gene are MNHEY and SVGAGI. The CDR3 is CASRREGVGYGYTF. For the CDR3, the DNA is TGTGCCAGCCGAAGAGAGGGGGTGGGCTATGGCTACACCTTC.

The chain uses TRBV25-1 and TRBJ1-6, with D unclear. The V gene lost 0 bases and the J gene lost 7 bases, with 10 bases spanning the gap. The CDR3 runs 15 residues. Germline-derived CDR1 and CDR2 are MGHDK and SYGVNS. The CDR3 here is CASSEYRGVNSPLHF. As DNA, the CDR3 is TGTGCCAGCAGTGAATATAGAGGTGTGAATTCACCCCTCCACTTT.

This clone is a singleton in its sample. The chain combines TRBV6-6 with TRBJ1-4, with 8 bases identical to TRBD1. Germline values: CDR1 MNHNY, CDR2 SVGAGI (reference sequence). The CDR3 spans 15 residues. The V gene end was trimmed by 6 bases and the J gene end by 4 bases; junction bases not matched to a gene: 7. The chain's CDR3 is CASSVGQGGNEKLFF. CDR3 coding DNA: TGTGCCAGCAGCGTCGGACAGGGAGGTAATGAAAAACTGTTTTTT.

The chain joins TRBV7-9 to TRBJ1-2; D uncertain. Germline V gives CDR1 SEHNR, CDR2 FQNEAQ (reference sequence). The V end lost 7 bases, the J end lost 8 bases, and 14 bases lay between the germline ends. The CDR3 sequence is 12 residues long. CDR3 sequence (DNA): TGTGCCAGCAATACTAGAGAAAAGGGCTACACCTTC. It codes for CASNTREKGYTF.

The chain carries TRBV29-1 and TRBJ1-1; D gene unclear. The length of the CDR3 is 12 residues. CDR1 and CDR2 from the germline V gene are SQVTM and ANQGSEA. V lost 4 bases, J lost 1 base, and 7 bases lay in between. In nucleotides, the CDR3 is TGCAGCGTTGTAACAGAGAACACTGAAGCTTTCTTT. Its protein product is CSVVTENTEAFF.

This sequence joins TRBV5-1 and TRBJ1-1; no clear D. V was shortened by 1 base and J by 0 bases, with 13 bases between the two germline ends. Looked up from germline, CDR1 is SGHRS and CDR2 is YFSETQ. CDR3 length equals 16 residues. DNA for the CDR3: TGCGCCAGCAGCTTGTCTAGTAGAGGGATGAACACTGAAGCTTTCTTT. Residues: CASSLSSRGMNTEAFF.

The chain employs TRBV7-2 and TRBJ1-1; D gene ambiguous. The CDR3 contains 13 residues. Trimming pared 5 bases from V and 4 bases from J, leaving 11 bases between. CDR1 and CDR2 from the germline V gene are SGHTA and FQGNSA. The CDR3 region is CASSELRSTEAFF. CDR3 nucleotides: TGTGCCAGCAGCGAACTAAGGAGCACTGAAGCTTTCTTT.

The count of this clone is one. The junction differs from germline at one of its ends, possibly a read error. Different DNA sequences within this sample yield the same CDR3. The genes are TRBV15 and TRBJ1-2, with TRBD1 matching over 7 bases. CDR1 LNHNV and CDR2 YYDKDF come from the germline V gene (reference sequence). The CDR3 has 16 amino acids. The CDR3, as DNA: TGCGCCACCAGCACCTCCGGGACAGCCTACGTCTATGGCTACACCTTC. Amino acid sequence: CATSTSGTAYVYGYTF.

The V gene is TRBV27, the J gene TRBJ1-6; the D is unclear. Between the trimmed V and J ends, which lost 0 bases and 8 bases, there was a span of 20 bases. Germline CDR1 MNHEY, CDR2 SMNVEV (reference sequence). The CDR3 runs to 18 residues. The CDR3: CASSLSSRLQRADSPLHF. The CDR3 DNA follows: TGTGCCAGCAGTTTATCGAGCAGGTTACAGAGGGCGGATTCACCCCTCCACTTT.

The V gene is TRBV5-1, the J gene TRBJ1-6; TRBD1 aligns across 8 bases. V was pared by 2 bases and J by 7 bases, with 5 bases of the junction left unmatched. The CDR3 covers 15 residues. From germline, CDR1 is SGHRS and CDR2 YFSETQ. This chain's CDR3 is CASSFQGAQNSPLHF. The CDR3 DNA follows: TGCGCCAGCAGCTTTCAGGGGGCGCAGAATTCACCCCTCCACTTT.

V usage is TRBV5-1 and J usage is TRBJ2-7, with 8 bases aligning to TRBD1. Per the germline V gene, CDR1 is SGHRS and CDR2 is YFSETQ. The CDR3 totals 16 residues. With 0 bases clipped from V and 5 bases from J, the junction kept 10 bases outside the gene matches. The CDR3 region has the DNA TGCGCCAGCAGCTTGGGGACAGGGTATTTCTTGGACGAGCAGTACTTC. Its protein is CASSLGTGYFLDEQYF.

This clone was counted a few times. The genes are TRBV5-1 and TRBJ2-1, with 9 bases matching TRBD1. CDR1 is SGHRS and CDR2 is YFSETQ in the germline V gene. Unmatched junction bases numbered 9, after V lost 0 bases and J lost 5 bases. The CDR3 contains 17 residues. The CDR3 DNA follows: TGCGCCAGCAGCTTGGCCCCATATAGGACAGGGGACAATGAGCAGTTCTTC. Its translation is CASSLAPYRTGDNEQFF.

The genes are TRBV11-2 and TRBJ1-6; D is possibly TRBD1 (6 bases). CDR1 is SGHAT and CDR2 is FQNNGV in the germline V gene. Trimming cost V 4 bases and J 9 bases, with 16 bases left between them. This CDR3 spans 15 amino acids. The CDR3: CASSSYQGPGSPLHF. The CDR3 DNA reads TGTGCCAGCAGCTCCTACCAGGGGCCTGGTTCACCCCTCCACTTT.

The V call is TRBV19, the J call TRBJ2-7, with 9 bases fitting TRBD1. Germline V gene sequence: CDR1 LNHDA, CDR2 SQIVND (reference sequence). This CDR3 spans 14 amino acids. V dropped 8 bases and J dropped 4; count of bases not matched to a gene: 9. CDR3 in DNA: TGTGCCAGTTGTCCGGGACAGGGACCATACGAGCAGTACTTC. Translating gives CASCPGQGPYEQYF.

This rearrangement joins TRBV7-8 to TRBJ1-1, with no clear D. Germline V gene lookup returns CDR1 SGHVS and CDR2 FQNEAQ. Trimming took 3 bases from V and 7 from J, leaving 15 bases between them. CDR3 length equals 14 residues. Here the CDR3 reads CASSFGPGLGEAFF. Here the CDR3 DNA reads TGTGCCAGCAGCTTCGGTCCGGGGTTGGGTGAAGCTTTCTTT.

This clone is a singleton in its sample. An end of the junction does not agree with germline; a read error may underlie this. The chain joins TRBV6-5 to TRBJ1-1; D may be TRBD1 (5 bases). CDR3 length: 15 amino acids. The V gene's germline CDR1 is MNHEY and CDR2 SVGAGI. CDR3 residues: CAGSYFGRANTEAFF. CDR3 nucleotides: TGTGCCGGCAGTTACTTCGGCAGGGCGAACACTGAAGCTTTCTTT.

Comment on this clone: One end of the junction does not line up with germline, which may come from a read error. The chain carries TRBV4-1 and TRBJ1-1, with a weak D call TRBD1 (6 bases). Germline V gene lookup returns CDR1 MGHRA and CDR2 YSYEKL. The CDR3 extends over 14 amino acids. CDR3 sequence reads: CASSQEDRGDIVFF. Written as DNA, the CDR3 is TGTGCCAGCAGCCAAGAAGACCGGGGGGACATAGTTTTCTTT.

In this sample, this clone turned up a few times. The chain uses TRBV2 and TRBJ1-4; no definite D call. The CDR3 extends over 14 amino acids. Germline loops: CDR1 SNHLY, CDR2 FYNNEI. Trimming pared 8 bases from V and 8 bases from J, leaving 18 bases between. The CDR3 spells CASALSRSREKLFF. The DNA of the CDR3 is TGTGCCAGCGCCCTCTCCCGATCGCGAGAAAAACTGTTTTTT.

Of note for this clone: An end of the junction differs from the germline gene, which may be a read error. This chain links TRBV10-3 with TRBJ2-7; 7 bases line up with TRBD1. The CDR3 consists of 15 residues. CDR1 is ENHRY, CDR2 SYGVKD, per germline. CDR3 sequence reads: CAVSESAGGPYEQYF. DNA of the CDR3: TGTGCCGTCAGTGAGTCGGCAGGGGGACCCTACGAGCAGTACTTC.

This chain connects TRBV10-3 to TRBJ1-2; D not resolved. CDR3 length equals 13 residues. The germline V gene has CDR1 ENHRY and CDR2 SYGVKD. V was cut by 7 bases and J by 6 bases, with 15 bases left in between. CDR3 sequence reads: CAIKEETLDGYTF. CDR3 nucleotide sequence: TGTGCCATCAAAGAGGAGACCCTCGATGGCTACACCTTC.

The chain joins TRBV5-1 to TRBJ1-2; 9 bases are shared with TRBD1. The CDR3 consists of 13 residues. V was pared by 4 bases and J by 8 bases, with 6 bases of the junction left unmatched. Germline V gene sequence: CDR1 SGHRS, CDR2 YFSETQ. The CDR3 bases are TGCGCCAGCAGCCCACAGGGGGCGGAAGGCTACACCTTC. Translation gives CASSPQGAEGYTF. Supplemented by reference TRBV5-1 and TRBJ1-2, the full variable domain reads KAGVTQTPRYLIKTRGQQVTLSCSPISGHRSVSWYQQTPGQGLQFLFEYFSETQRNKGNFPGRFSGRQFSNSRSEMNVSTLELGDSALYLCASSPQGAEGYTFGSGTRLTVV.

The chain recombines TRBV6-5 with TRBJ2-2; D remains ambiguous. V was pared by 11 bases and J by 7 bases, with 11 bases between. The CDR3 loop spans 11 amino acids. Germline V gene data show CDR1 as MNHEY and CDR2 as SVGAGI. DNA for the CDR3: TGTGCCCCGAGGCGAGGCGGGGAGCTGTTTTTT. It codes for CAPRRGGELFF.

The chain couples TRBV6-1 to TRBJ1-1; TRBD1 might be the D (6 bases). Germline CDR1 is MNHNS and CDR2 is SASEGT. Trimming took off 7 bases at V and 5 bases at J, with 14 bases between the two ends. This CDR3 spans 13 amino acids. The chain's CDR3 is CASKIQGRTEAFF. The CDR3, as DNA: TGTGCCAGCAAGATACAGGGACGGACTGAAGCTTTCTTT.

As regards this clone: The conserved closing phenylalanine or tryptophan is absent in this CDR3, likely reflecting a read error. The rearrangement joins TRBV2 to TRBJ1-3; D is unresolved. V shed 5 bases and J shed 0 bases, with 8 bases lying between them. CDR1 is SNHLY and CDR2 is FYNNEI in the germline V gene. The CDR3 loop spans 14 amino acids. CDR3 DNA sequence: TGTGCCAGCAGTCGGGATGCCTCTGGAAACACCATATATTCT. This gives the protein CASSRDASGNTIYS.

The chain employs TRBV11-2 and TRBJ2-1; D is possibly TRBD2 (5 bases). Germline CDR1 SGHAT, CDR2 FQNNGV. V was trimmed by 1 base and J by 4 bases, leaving 5 bases between them. The CDR3 extends over 13 amino acids. The CDR3 nucleotides read TGTGCCAGCAGCTTAGGACTATACAATGAGCAGTTCTTC. Encoded protein: CASSLGLYNEQFF. The full variable domain, completed using reference TRBV11-2 and TRBJ2-1, is EAGVAQSPRYKIIEKRQSVAFWCNPISGHATLYWYQQILGQGPKLLIQFQNNGVVDDSQLPKDRFSAERLKGVDSTLKIQPAKLEDSAVYLCASSLGLYNEQFFGPGTRLTVL.

This clone was counted once. The chain is built from TRBV5-8 and TRBJ2-3; TRBD2 matches at 12 bases. There are 15 residues in the CDR3. Germline CDR1 and CDR2: SGHTS and YDEGEE. Losses at the gene ends were 4 bases for V and 1 base for J; bases not matched to a gene: 1. The DNA of the CDR3 is TGTGCCAGCAGCCGACTAGCGGGGGGCACAGATACGCAGTATTTT. This encodes CASSRLAGGTDTQYF.

V is TRBV29-1 and J is TRBJ2-3, with a possible D match to TRBD2 (6 bases). Germline loops: CDR1 SQVTM, CDR2 ANQGSEA. The CDR3 consists of 15 residues. The ends were cut back, 7 bases at V and 2 bases at J, with 19 bases in the middle. The CDR3 DNA follows: TGCAGCGCCGCCGCTGCCCGGGGGAACACAGATACGCAGTATTTT. This codes for CSAAAARGNTDTQYF.